The present TCR beta chain was sequenced within a study of blood T cell repertoires in COVID-19. About the study: The analysed material was cDNA or gDNA that came from T cells, B-cell-depleted T cells, or PBMCs.

The CDR3 totals 13 residues. In germline, CDR1 is MNHNS, CDR2 SASEGT. Trimming removed 6 bases from V and 6 bases from J; junction bases left unmatched: 5. In the authors' workflow: Estimated nucleated cell counts came from reference gene primer amplification. Using immunoSEQ multiplex PCR, the repertoire was profiled, and TCRdb retains in-frame clones only, with some absent. For V, J and clone size, that table is used; D and trimming come from the DNA. The repertoire holds about 480,000 clones, approximately 90% seen once, with approximately 12% in the top ten. The chain recombines TRBV6-1 with TRBJ2-7; 10 bases are shared with TRBD1. The sample was peripheral blood. The TCR originated in a woman in her forties or fifties with COVID-19, enrolled during active disease. The CDR3 sequence is CASSYGTGAEQYF. The CDR3 DNA reads as TGTGCCAGCAGCTACGGGACAGGGGCCGAGCAGTACTTC.